This record covers a single TCR beta chain. This entry belongs to a study of shared clonotypes between healthy human individuals. Clones were sequenced by immunoSEQ multiplex PCR, and TCRdb holds only the in-frame ones, with some missing. The sample carries approximately 1,500,000 clones, around 97% recorded once. Unmatched junction bases numbered 7, after V lost 5 bases and J lost 4 bases. Per the germline V gene, CDR1 is ENHRY and CDR2 is SYGVKD. The length of the CDR3 is 15 residues. The rearrangement joins TRBV10-3 to TRBJ1-3, with 8 bases fitting TRBD1. The TCR was taken from a man aged 25-40 years in good health. What was sequenced was naive CD4+ T cells sorted from blood. Subset reported: CD45RA+ positively selected. The CDR3 DNA sequence: TGTGCCATCAGTCAAAGGACAGGGTCCGGAAACACCATATATTTT. Translation: CAISQRTGSGNTIYF.